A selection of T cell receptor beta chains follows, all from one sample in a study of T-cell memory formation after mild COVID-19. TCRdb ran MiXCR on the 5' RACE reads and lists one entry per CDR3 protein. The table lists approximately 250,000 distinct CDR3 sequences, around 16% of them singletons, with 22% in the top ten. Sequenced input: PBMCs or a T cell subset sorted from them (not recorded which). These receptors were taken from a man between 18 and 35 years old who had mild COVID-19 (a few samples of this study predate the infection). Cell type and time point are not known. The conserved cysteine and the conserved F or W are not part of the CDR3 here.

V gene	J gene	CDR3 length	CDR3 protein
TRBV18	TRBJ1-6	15	ASSPPESTGAIIRLH
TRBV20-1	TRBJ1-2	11	SATDRVGDGYT
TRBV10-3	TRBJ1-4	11	ASRQGENEKLF
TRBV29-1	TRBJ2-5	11	SVAWAVGETQY
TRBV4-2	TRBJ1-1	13	ASSREQGQNTEAF
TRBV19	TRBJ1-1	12	ASSILGGGTEAF
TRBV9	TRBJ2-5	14	ASSVWGKTGEETQY
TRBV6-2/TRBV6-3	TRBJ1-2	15	ASSYDTSRGGAYGYT
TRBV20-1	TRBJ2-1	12	SAGGGEVYNEQF
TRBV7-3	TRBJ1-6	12	ASSLDGVNSPLH
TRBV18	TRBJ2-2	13	ASSLTGTVTGELF
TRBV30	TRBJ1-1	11	AGSQNMNTEAF
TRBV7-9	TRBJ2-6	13	ASSLEGKGANVLT
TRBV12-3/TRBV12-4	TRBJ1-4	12	ASSSPSGGSQLF
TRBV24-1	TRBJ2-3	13	ATSDRTGGTDTQY
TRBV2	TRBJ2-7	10	ASGTSDYEQY
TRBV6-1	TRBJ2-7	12	ASSEAWDPRGQY
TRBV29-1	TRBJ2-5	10	SVRQAQETQY
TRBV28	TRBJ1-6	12	ASSLGEGASPLH
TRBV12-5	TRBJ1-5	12	ASAPGQLNQPQH
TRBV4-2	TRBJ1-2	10	ASGFDGRGYT
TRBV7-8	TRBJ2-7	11	ASSLQETYEQY
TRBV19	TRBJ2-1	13	ASSPPGLRALTQF
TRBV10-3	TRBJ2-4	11	AVSDSTRNIQY
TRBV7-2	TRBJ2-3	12	ASSISGGLDTQY
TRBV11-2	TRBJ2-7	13	ASRDARTGNYEQY
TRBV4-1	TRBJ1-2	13	ASSQAPGNSYGYT
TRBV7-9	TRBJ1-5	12	ASSSEYSNQPQH
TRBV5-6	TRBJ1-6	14	ASSLVFRIRNSPLH
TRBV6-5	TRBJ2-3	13	ASRPSILPTDTQY
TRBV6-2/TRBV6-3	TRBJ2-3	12	ASSDPGGGDTQY
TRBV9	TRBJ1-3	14	ASSGTGTASGNTIY
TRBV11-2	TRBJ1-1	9	ASVGNTEAF
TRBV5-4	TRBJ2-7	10	ASSTGREEQY
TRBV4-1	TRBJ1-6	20	ASSQEGSWQGRSNEINSPLH
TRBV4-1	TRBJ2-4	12	ASSQGLAKNIQY
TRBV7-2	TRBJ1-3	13	ASSLVGDSGNTIY
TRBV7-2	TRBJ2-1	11	ASSLGIYNEQF
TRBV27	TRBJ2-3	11	ASSLAYEDTQY
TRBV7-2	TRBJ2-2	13	ASSLVAGLTGELF
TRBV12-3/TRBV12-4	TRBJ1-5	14	ASTTRAGSDNQPQH
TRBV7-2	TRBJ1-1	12	ASSLTGASTEAF
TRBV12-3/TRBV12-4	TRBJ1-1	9	ASSLRTEAF
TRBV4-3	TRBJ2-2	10	ASIQGAGELF
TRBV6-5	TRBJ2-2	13	ASSPRDARTGELF
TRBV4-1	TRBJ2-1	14	ASSQDWAGGYNEQF
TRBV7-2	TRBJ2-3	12	ASSSRRGTDTQY
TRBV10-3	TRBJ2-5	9	AIRTGETQY
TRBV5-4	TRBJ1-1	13	ASSLASNMNTEAF
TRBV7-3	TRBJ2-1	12	ASSLGPGGNEQF
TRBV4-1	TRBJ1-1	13	ASSPQRGLVTEAF
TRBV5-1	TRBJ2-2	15	ASSLALGGANTGELF
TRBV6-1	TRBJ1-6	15	ASSTRTGGSRDSPLH
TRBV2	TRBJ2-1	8	ATRKNEQF
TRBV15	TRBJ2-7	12	ATSGDLTSYEQY